One TCR beta chain is described in this entry. This sample is drawn from a study of T cell changes during pregnancy in multiple sclerosis. The repertoire was sequenced with immunoSEQ multiplex PCR; TCRdb's copy has only in-frame clones and lacks some. The sample carries approximately 70,000 clones, roughly 90% recorded once. V dropped 8 bases and J dropped 4 bases, with 18 bases sitting between them. Germline loops: CDR1 SEHNR, CDR2 FQNEAQ (reference sequence). The CDR3 has 14 amino acids. The receptor was isolated from a female donor in good health, enrolled as a control in a pregnancy study. Here the sequenced sample was peripheral blood, taken in the first trimester of pregnancy. The chain combines TRBV7-9 with TRBJ2-7; TRBD2 might be the D (6 bases). CDR3 in DNA: TGTGCCAGCCCCCTATATCGGGGGACGTACGAGCAGTACTTC. It specifies CASPLYRGTYEQYF.